The sample holds one count of the clone carrying this TCR beta chain. Its antigen remains unknown. The entry originates in a study of blood T cells in healthy people across ages. Study-wide results and caveats: TCR beta diversity per million T cells fell roughly linearly with age.

With a J-beta primer mix and a sample-barcoded 5' primer, a second PCR ran about 7 to 12 cycles. TCRdb reprocessed the 5' RACE reads via MiXCR and lists one record per CDR3 protein. The sample includes 650,000 to 1,000,000 distinct CDR3 sequences, around 50% seen only once; the top ten take 15% to 20%. In germline, CDR1 is SQVTM, CDR2 ANQGSEA. Trimming took off 6 bases at V and 5 bases at J, with 19 bases between the two ends. This CDR3 is built from 14 residues. The chain recombines TRBV29-1 with TRBJ1-1; tentatively, D is TRBD1 (6 bases). Sample: blood. The sequence was collected from an elderly man in good health. The CDR3 protein is CSVGALGDTTEAFF. In DNA, the CDR3 is TGCAGCGTGGGGGCCCTAGGGGACACTACTGAAGCTTTCTTT.